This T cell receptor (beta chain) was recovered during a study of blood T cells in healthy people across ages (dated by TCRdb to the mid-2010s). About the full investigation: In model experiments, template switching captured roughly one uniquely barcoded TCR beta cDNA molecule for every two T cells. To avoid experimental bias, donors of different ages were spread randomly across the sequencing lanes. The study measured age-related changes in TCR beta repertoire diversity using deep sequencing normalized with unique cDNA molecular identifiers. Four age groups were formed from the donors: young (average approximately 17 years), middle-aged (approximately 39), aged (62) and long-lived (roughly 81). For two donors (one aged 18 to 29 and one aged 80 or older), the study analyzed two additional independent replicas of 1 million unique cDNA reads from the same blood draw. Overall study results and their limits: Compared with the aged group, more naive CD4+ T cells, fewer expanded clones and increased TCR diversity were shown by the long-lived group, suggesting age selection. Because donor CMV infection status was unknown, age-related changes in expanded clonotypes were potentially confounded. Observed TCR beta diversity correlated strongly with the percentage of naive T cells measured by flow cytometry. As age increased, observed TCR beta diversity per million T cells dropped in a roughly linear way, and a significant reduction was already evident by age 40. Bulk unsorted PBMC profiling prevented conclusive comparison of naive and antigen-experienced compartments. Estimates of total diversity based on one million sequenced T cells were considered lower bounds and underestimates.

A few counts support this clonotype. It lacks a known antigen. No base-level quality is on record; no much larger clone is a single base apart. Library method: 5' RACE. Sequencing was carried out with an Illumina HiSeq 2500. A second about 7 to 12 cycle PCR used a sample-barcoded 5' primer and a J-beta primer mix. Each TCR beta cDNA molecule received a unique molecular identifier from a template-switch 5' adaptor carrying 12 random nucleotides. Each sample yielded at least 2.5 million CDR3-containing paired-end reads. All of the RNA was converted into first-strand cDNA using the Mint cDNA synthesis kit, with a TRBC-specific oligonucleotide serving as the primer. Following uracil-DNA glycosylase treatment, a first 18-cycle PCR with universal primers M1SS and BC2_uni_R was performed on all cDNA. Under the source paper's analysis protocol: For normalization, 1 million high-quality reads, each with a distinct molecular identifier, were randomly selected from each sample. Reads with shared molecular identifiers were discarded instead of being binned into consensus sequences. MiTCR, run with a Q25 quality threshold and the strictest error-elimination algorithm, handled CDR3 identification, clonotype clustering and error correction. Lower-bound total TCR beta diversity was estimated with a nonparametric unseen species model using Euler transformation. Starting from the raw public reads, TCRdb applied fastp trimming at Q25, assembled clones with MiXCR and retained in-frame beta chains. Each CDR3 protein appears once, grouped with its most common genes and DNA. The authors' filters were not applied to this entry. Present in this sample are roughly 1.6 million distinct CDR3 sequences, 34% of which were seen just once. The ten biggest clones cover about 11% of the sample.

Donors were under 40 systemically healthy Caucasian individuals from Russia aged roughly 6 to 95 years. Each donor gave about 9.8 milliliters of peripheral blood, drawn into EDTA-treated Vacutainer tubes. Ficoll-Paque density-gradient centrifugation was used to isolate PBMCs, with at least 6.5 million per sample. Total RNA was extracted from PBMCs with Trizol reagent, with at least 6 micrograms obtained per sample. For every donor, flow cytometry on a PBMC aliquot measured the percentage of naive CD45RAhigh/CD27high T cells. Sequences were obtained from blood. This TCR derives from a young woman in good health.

Here the CDR3 is given as CSARGRRAWEQYF. The DNA sequence is given as TGCAGTGCTCGTGGCAGGCGGGCGTGGGAGCAGTACTTC. The V and J genes are TRBV20-1 and TRBJ2-7; D gene: possibly TRBD2, on 5 matching bases. Reading from cysteine to phenylalanine, the CDR3 counts 13 amino acids. This entry keeps only the CDR3 DNA: 39 bases, framed from base 1. V loses 5 bases of germline sequence and J loses 7 bases, and the interval between the two ends is 18 bases. The germline V gene (reference sequence) sets CDR1 to DFQATT and CDR2 to SNEGSKA.